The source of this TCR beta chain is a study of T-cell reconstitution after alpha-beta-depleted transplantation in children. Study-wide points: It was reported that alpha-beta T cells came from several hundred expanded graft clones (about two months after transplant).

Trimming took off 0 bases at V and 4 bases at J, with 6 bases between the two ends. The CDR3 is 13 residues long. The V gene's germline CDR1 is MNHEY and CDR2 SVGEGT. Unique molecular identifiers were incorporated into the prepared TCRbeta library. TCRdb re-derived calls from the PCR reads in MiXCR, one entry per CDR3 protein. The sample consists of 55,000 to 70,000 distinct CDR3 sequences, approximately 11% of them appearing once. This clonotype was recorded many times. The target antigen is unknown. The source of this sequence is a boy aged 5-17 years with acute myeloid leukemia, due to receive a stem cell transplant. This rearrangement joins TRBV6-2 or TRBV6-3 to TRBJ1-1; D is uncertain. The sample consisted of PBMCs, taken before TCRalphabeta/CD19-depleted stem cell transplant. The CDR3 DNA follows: TGTGCCAGCAGTTACTCACGGGGCACTGAAGCTTTCTTT. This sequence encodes CASSYSRGTEAFF.